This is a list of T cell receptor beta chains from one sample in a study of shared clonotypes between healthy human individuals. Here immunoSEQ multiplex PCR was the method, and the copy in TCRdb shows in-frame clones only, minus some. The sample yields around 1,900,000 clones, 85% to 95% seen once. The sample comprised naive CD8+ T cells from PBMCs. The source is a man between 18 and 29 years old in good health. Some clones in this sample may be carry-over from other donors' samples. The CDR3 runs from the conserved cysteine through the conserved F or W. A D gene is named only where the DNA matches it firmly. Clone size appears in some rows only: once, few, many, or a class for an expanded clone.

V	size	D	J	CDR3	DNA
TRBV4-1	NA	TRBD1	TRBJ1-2	CASSAGQGLSNYGYTF	TGCGCCAGCAGCGCCGGACAGGGGCTTTCTAACTATGGCTACACCTTC
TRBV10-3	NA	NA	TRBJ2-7	CAISDPLDSPGEEQYF	TGTGCCATCAGTGATCCCTTGGACTCTCCTGGAGAGGAGCAGTACTTC
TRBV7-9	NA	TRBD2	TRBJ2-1	CASSLGLAVYNEQFF	TGTGCCAGCAGCCTCGGACTAGCGGTATACAATGAGCAGTTCTTC
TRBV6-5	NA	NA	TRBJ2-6	CASSWVAGANVLTF	TGTGCCAGCAGTTGGGTAGCTGGGGCCAACGTCCTGACTTTC
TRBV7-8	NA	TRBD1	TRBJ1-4	CASSFTGQGAVLNEKLFF	TGTGCCAGCAGCTTTACCGGACAGGGGGCCGTACTTAATGAAAAACTGTTTTTT
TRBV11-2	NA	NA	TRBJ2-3	CASSPSKGTDTQYF	TGTGCCAGCAGCCCGAGCAAGGGGACAGATACGCAGTATTTT
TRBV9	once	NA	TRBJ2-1	CASSVEERPSSYNEQFF	TGTGCCAGCAGCGTAGAGGAACGACCCAGCTCCTACAATGAGCAGTTCTTC
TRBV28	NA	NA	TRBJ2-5	CASSSGTGTPKETQYF	TGTGCCAGCAGTTCGGGGACCGGGACACCAAAAGAGACCCAGTACTTC
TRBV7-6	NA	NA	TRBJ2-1	CASSLKGVSYNEQFF	TGTGCCAGCAGCTTAAAGGGGGTTTCCTACAATGAGCAGTTCTTC
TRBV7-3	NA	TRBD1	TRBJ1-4	CASRATGGPNEKLFF	TGTGCCAGCAGAGCGACAGGGGGGCCTAATGAAAAACTGTTTTTT
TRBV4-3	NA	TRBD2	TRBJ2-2	CASSQGGSRTGELFF	TGCGCCAGCAGCCAAGGCGGGAGCCGGACCGGGGAGCTGTTTTTT
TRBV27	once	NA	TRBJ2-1	CASSLDFYNEQFF	TGTGCCAGCAGTTTAGACTTCTACAATGAGCAGTTCTTC
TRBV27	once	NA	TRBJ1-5	CASSLRGSNQPQHF	TGTGCCAGCAGTTTAAGGGGGAGTAATCAGCCCCAGCATTTT
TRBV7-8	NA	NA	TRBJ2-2	CASSRNGNLRNTGELFF	TGTGCCAGCAGCCGAAACGGGAATCTACGTAACACCGGGGAGCTGTTTTTT
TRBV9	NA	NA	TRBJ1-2	CASSVEAGVHYGYTF	TGTGCCAGCAGCGTAGAGGCAGGGGTGCACTATGGCTACACCTTC
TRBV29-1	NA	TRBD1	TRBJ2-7	CSVGQGGGSYEQYF	TGCAGCGTGGGACAGGGTGGCGGATCCTACGAGCAGTACTTC
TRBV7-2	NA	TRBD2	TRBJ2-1	CASSLVPSGSAEQFF	TGTGCCAGCAGCTTAGTTCCTAGCGGGAGTGCTGAGCAGTTCTTC
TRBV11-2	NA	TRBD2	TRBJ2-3	CASSPGTSGMDTQYF	TGTGCCAGCAGCCCCGGGACTAGCGGGATGGATACGCAGTATTTT
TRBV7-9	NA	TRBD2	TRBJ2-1	CASSLGVAGGDEQFF	TGTGCCAGCAGCTTGGGAGTAGCGGGTGGGGATGAGCAGTTCTTC
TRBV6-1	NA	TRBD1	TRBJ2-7	CASNPTGPSYEQYF	TGTGCCAGCAACCCGACAGGGCCCTCCTACGAGCAGTACTTC
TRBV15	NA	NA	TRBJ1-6	CATRQRNSPLHF	TGTGCCACCAGGCAGCGGAATTCACCCCTCCACTTT
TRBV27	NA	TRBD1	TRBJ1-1	CASSLLMGRGPTEAFF	TGTGCCAGCAGTTTATTAATGGGGAGGGGGCCCACTGAAGCTTTCTTT
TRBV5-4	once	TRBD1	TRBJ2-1	CASSFSGQGHNEQFF	TGTGCCAGCAGCTTTTCGGGACAGGGCCACAATGAGCAGTTCTTC
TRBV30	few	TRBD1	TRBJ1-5	CAWSVGTGGYQPQHF	TGTGCCTGGAGTGTCGGGACAGGGGGGTATCAGCCCCAGCATTTT
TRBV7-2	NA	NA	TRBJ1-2	CASSASGLDRGYTF	TGTGCCAGCAGCGCATCGGGACTAGACCGAGGCTACACCTTC
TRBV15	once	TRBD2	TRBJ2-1	CATSSALAGAKDEQFF	TGTGCCACCAGCAGCGCCCTAGCGGGAGCGAAAGATGAGCAGTTCTTC
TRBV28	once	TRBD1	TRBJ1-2	CASSSLRDRGYGYTF	TGTGCCAGCAGTTCCCTACGGGACAGGGGGTATGGCTACACCTTC
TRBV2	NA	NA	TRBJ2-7	CASSPSDAYEQYF	TGTGCCAGCAGCCCCTCCGATGCCTACGAGCAGTACTTC